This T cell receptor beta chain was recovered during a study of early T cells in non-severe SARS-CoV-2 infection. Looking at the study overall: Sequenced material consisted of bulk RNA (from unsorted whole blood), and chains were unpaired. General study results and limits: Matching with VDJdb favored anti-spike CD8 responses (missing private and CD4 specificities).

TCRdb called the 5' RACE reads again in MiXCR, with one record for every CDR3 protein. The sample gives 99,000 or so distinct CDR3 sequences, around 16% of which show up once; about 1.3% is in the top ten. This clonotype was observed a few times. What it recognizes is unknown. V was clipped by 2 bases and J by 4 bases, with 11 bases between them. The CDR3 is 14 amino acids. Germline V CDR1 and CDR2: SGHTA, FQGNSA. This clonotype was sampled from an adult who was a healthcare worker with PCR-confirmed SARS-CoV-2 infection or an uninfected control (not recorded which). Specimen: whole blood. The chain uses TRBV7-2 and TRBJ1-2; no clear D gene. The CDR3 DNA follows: TGTGCCAGCAGCTTACCGAGACTCGGCTATGGCTACACCTTC. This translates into CASSLPRLGYGYTF.